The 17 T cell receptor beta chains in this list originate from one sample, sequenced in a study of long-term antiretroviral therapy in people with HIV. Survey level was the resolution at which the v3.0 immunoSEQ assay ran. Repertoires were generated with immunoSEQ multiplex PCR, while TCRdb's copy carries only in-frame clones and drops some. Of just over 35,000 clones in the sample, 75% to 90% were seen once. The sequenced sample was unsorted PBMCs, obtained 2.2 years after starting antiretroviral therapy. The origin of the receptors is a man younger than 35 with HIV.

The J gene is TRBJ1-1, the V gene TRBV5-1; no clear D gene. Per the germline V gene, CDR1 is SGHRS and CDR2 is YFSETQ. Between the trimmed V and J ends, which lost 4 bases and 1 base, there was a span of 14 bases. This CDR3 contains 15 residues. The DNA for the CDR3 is TGCGCCAGCAGCATGGAGAGGATGGGGAACACTGAAGCTTTCTTT. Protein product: CASSMERMGNTEAFF. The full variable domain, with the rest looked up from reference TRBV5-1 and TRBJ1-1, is KAGVTQTPRYLIKTRGQQVTLSCSPISGHRSVSWYQQTPGQGLQFLFEYFSETQRNKGNFPGRFSGRQFSNSRSEMNVSTLELGDSALYLCASSMERMGNTEAFFGQGTRLTVV.

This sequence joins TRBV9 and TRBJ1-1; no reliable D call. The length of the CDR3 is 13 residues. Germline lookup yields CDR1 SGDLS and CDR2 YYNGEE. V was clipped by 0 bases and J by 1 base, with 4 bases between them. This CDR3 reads CASSVGSNTEAFF. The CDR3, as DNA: TGTGCCAGCAGCGTAGGATCGAACACTGAAGCTTTCTTT.

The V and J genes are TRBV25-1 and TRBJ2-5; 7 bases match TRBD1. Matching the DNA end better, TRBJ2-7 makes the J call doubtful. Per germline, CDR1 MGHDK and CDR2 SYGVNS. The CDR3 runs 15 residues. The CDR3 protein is CASSEYRDSSYEQYF. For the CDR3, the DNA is TGTGCCAGCAGTGAGTACCGGGACAGTTCATACGAGCAGTACTTC.

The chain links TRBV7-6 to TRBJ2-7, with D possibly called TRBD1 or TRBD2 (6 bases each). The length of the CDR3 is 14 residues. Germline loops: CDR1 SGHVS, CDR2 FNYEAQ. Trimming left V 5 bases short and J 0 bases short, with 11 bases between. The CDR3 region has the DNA TGTGCCAGCAGCGGGGGCGGGGCCTCCTACGAGCAGTACTTC. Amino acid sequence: CASSGGGASYEQYF.

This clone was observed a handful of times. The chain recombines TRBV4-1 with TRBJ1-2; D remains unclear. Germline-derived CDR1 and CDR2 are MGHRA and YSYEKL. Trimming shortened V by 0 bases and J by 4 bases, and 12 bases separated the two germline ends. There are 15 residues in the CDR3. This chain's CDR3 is CASSQETRAVYGYTF. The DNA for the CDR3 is TGCGCCAGCAGCCAAGAAACCAGAGCAGTCTATGGCTACACCTTC.

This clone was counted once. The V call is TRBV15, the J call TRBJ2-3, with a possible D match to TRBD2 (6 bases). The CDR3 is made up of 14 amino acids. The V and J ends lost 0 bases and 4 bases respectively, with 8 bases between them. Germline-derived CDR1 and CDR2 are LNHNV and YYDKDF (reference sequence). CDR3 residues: CATSRDWGADTQYF. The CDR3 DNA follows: TGTGCCACCAGCAGAGATTGGGGGGCAGATACGCAGTATTTT.

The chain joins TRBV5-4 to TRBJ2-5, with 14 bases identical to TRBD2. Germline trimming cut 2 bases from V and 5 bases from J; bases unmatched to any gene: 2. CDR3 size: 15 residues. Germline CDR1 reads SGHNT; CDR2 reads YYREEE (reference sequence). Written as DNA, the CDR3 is TGTGCCAGCAGCTTTGGGACTAGCGGGGGCGAGACCCAGTACTTC. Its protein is CASSFGTSGGETQYF.

CDR3 nucleotide sequence: TGTGCCAGCAGGTCCAGGGGGCGTCCCTACAATGAGCAGTTCTTC. It is translated as CASRSRGRPYNEQFF. The rearrangement joins TRBV7-8 to TRBJ2-1; 8 nucleotides agree with TRBD1. Per germline, CDR1 SGHVS and CDR2 FQNEAQ. The CDR3 runs 15 residues. J was trimmed by 2 bases and V by 6 bases; bases with no gene match: 6.

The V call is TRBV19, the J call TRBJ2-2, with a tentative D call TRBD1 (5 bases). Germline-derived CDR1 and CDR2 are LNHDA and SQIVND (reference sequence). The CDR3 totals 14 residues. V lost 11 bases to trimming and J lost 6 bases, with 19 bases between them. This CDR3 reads CAVARQIQAGELFF. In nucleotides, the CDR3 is TGTGCCGTAGCTAGACAGATTCAGGCCGGGGAGCTGTTTTTT.

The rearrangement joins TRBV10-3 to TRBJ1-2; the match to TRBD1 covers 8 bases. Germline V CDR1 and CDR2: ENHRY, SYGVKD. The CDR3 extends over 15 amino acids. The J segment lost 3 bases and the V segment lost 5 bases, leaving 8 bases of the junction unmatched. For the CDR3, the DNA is TGTGCCATCAGTAATCAGGGGGCGCAGGACTATGGCTACACCTTC. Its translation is CAISNQGAQDYGYTF.

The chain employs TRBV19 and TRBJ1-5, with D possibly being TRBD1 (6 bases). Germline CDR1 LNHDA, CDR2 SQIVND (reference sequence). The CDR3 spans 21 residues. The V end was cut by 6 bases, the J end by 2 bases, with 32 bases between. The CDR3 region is CASRKFDTGSPGVLRNQPQHF. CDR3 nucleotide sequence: TGTGCCAGTAGGAAATTTGACACGGGGTCGCCAGGGGTGTTGCGCAATCAGCCCCAGCATTTT.

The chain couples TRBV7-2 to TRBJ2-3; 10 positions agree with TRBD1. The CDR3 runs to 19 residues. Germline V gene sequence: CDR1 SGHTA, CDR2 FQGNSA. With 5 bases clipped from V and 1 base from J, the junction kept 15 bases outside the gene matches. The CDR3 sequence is CASSPGRVGTGVGTDTQYF. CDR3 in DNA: TGTGCCAGCAGCCCGGGTCGGGTGGGGACAGGGGTTGGCACAGATACGCAGTATTTT. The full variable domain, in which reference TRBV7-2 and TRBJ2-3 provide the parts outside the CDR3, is GAGVSQSPSNKVTEKGKDVELRCDPISGHTALYWYRQSLGQGLEFLIYFQGNSAPDKSGLPSDRFSAERTGGSVSTLTIQRTQQEDSAVYLCASSPGRVGTGVGTDTQYFGPGTRLTVL.

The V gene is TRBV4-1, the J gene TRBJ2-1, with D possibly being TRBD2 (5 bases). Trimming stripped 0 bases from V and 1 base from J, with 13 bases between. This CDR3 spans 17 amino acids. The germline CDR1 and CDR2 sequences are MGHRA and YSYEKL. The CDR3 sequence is CASSQEPGGLSYNEQFF. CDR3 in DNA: TGCGCCAGCAGCCAAGAGCCCGGCGGGCTTTCCTACAATGAGCAGTTCTTC.

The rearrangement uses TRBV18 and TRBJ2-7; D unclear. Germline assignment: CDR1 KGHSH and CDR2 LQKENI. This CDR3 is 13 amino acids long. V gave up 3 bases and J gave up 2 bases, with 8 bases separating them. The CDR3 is CASSPRQAYEQYF. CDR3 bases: TGTGCCAGCTCACCGAGACAAGCCTACGAGCAGTACTTC.

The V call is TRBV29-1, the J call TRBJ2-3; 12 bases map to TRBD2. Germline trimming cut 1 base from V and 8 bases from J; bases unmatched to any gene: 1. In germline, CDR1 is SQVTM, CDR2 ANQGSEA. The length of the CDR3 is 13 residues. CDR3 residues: CSVEGTSGITQYF. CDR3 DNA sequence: TGCAGCGTTGAAGGGACTAGCGGGATTACGCAGTATTTT.

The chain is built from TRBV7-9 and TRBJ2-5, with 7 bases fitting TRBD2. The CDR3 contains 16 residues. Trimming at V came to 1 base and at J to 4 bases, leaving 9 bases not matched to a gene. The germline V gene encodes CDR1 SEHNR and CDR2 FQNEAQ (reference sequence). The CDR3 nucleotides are TGTGCCAGCAGCTTAGGGCGAGGACTAGAGGTAGAGACCCAGTACTTC. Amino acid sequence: CASSLGRGLEVETQYF.

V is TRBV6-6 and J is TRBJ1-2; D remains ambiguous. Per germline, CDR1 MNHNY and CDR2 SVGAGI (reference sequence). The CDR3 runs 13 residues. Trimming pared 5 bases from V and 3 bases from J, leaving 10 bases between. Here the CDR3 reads CASSPDNDYGYTF. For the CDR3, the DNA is TGTGCCAGCAGTCCAGACAACGACTATGGCTACACCTTC.